What follows describes a single T cell receptor (beta chain). This clonotype was seen a few times. The clone's antigen remains unknown. Base quality data are lacking; no much larger clone is found one base away. The record originates from a study of response to subunit inactivated influenza vaccine (dated by TCRdb to the late 2010s). With respect to the entire study: Deep quantitative T cell receptor repertoire profiling was used in the study to track responses to a trivalent subunit inactivated influenza vaccine. Findings and caveats that apply to the study as a whole: The authors suggested that each seasonal influenza vaccination may recruit only a limited number of new T cells.

Libraries were made using RT-PCR. The data were produced on an Illumina HiSeq 2500. TCRdb trimmed public reads at Q25 via fastp, called clones via MiXCR and kept in-frame beta chains. Rows with one shared CDR3 protein collapse into an entry with the most common genes and DNA. This sample comprises about 160,000 distinct CDR3 sequences, approximately 11% of them detected only once. The leading ten clones occupy 9.5% to 15% of the sample. The CDR1 and CDR2 encoded by the germline V gene (reference sequence) are LNHNV and YYDKDF. Its CDR3 holds 14 amino acids, cysteine through phenylalanine. Here the CDR3 DNA is all that survives: 42 bases in frame from base 1. Unmatched junction bases come to 7, with V trimmed by 4 bases and J by 10 bases. The time point label, as the study defines it: 45 days after influenza vaccine administration.

Source: non-naive T cells sorted from PBMCs, taken roughly 45 days after vaccination. The intended sense of this specimen's cell subset or site label: memory T cell fraction. The clonotype comes from a middle-aged man who received an inactivated influenza vaccine. Donor details come from another sample of the same person, matched by shared clones. The rearrangement combines TRBV15 with TRBJ1-6; 7 of the junction bases match TRBD1. CDR3 reads: CATSTDRVRSPLHF. The nucleotides are TGTGCCACCAGCACTGACAGGGTACGATCACCCCTCCACTTT.